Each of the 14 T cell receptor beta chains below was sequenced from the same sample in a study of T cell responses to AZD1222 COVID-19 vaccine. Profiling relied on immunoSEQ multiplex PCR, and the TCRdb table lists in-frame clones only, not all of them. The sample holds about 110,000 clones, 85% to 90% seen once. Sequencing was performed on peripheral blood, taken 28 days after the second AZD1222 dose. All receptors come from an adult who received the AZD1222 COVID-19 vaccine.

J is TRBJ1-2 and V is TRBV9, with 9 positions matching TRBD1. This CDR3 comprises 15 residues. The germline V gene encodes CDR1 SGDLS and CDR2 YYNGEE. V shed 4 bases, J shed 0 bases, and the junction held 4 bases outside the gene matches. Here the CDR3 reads CASSLRTGANYGYTF. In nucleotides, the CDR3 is TGTGCCAGCAGCTTACGGACAGGGGCTAACTATGGCTACACCTTC.

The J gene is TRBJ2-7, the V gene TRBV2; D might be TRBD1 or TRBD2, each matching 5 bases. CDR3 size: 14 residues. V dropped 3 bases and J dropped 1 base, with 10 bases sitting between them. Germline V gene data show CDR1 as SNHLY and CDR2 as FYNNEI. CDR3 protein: CASSDGDGSYEQYF. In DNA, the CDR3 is TGTGCCAGCAGTGATGGGGACGGTTCCTACGAGCAGTACTTC. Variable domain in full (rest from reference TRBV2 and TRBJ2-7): EPEVTQTPSHQVTQMGQEVILRCVPISNHLYFYWYRQILGQKVEFLVSFYNNEISEKSEIFDDQFSVERPDGSNFTLKIRSTKLEDSAMYFCASSDGDGSYEQYFGPGTRLTVT.

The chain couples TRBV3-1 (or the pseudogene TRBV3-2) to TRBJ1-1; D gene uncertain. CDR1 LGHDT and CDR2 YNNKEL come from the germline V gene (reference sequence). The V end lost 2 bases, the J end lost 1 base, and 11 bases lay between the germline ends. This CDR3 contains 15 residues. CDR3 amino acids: CASSQRGFGNTEAFF. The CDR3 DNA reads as TGTGCCAGCAGCCAACGTGGGTTCGGGAACACTGAAGCTTTCTTT.

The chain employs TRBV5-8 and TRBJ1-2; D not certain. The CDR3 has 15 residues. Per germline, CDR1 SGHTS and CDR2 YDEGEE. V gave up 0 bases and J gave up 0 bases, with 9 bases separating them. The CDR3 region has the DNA TGTGCCAGCAGCTTGGGGCAGCGAGCTAACTATGGCTACACCTTC. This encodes CASSLGQRANYGYTF.

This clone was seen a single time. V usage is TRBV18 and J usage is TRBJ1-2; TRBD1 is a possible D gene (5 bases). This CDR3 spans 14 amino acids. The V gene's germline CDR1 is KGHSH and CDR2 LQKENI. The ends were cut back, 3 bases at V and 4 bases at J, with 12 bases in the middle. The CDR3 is CASSPTEEGYGYTF. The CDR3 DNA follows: TGTGCCAGCTCACCGACAGAGGAGGGCTATGGCTACACCTTC.

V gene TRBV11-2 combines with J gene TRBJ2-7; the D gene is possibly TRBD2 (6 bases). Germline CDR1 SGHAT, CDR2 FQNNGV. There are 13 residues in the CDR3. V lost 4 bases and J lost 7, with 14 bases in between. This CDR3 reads CASSSLRGPEQYF. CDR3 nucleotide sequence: TGTGCCAGCAGCTCCTTGCGGGGACCTGAGCAGTACTTC.

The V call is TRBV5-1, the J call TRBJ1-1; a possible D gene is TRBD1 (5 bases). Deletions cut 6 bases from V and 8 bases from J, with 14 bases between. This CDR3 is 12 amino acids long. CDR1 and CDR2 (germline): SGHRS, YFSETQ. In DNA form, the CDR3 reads TGCGCCAGCACAGACAGCTGGGGGGAAGCTTTCTTT. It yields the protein CASTDSWGEAFF.

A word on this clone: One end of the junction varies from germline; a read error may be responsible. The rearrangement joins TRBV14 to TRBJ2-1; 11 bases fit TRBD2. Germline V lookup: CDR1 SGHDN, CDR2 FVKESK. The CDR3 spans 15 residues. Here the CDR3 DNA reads TGTGCCAGCAGACTGACTAGCGGGGCCTATAATGAGCAGTTCTTC. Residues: CASRLTSGAYNEQFF.

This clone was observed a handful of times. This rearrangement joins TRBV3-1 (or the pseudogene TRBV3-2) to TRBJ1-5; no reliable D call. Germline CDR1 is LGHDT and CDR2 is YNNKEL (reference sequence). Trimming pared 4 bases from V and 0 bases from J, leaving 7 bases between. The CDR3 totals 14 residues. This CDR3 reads CASSPQDSNQPQHF. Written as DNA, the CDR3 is TGTGCCAGCAGCCCCCAGGATAGCAATCAGCCCCAGCATTTT.

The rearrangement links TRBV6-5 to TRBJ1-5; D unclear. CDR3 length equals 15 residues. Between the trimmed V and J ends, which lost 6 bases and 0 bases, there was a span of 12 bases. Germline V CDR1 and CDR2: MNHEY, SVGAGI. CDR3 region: CASRRETRSNQPQHF. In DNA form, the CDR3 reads TGTGCCAGCAGGAGGGAAACTCGTAGCAATCAGCCCCAGCATTTT.

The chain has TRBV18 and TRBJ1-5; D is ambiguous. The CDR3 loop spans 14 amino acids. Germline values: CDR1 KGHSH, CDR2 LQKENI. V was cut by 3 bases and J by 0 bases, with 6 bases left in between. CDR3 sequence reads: CASSPEVSNQPQHF. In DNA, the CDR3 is TGTGCCAGCTCACCGGAGGTTAGCAATCAGCCCCAGCATTTT.

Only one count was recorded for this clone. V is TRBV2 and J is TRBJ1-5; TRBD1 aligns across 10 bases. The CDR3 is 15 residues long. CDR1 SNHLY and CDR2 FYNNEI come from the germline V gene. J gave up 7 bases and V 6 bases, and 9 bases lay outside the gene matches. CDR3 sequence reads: CASRETGGGSQPQHF. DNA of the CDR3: TGTGCCAGCAGGGAGACAGGGGGCGGATCGCAGCCCCAGCATTTT.

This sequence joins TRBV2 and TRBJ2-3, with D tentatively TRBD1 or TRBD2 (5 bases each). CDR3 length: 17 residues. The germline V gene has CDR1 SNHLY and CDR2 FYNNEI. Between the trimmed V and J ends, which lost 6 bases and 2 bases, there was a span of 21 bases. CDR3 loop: CASRQVPGPLSTDTQYF. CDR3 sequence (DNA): TGTGCCAGCAGGCAAGTACCGGGACCACTATCCACAGATACGCAGTATTTT.

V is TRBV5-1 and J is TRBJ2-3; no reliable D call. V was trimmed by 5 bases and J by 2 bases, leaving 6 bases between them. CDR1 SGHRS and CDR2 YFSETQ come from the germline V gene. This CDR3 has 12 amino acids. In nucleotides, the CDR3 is TGCGCCAGCAGAGGGTCCACAGATACGCAGTATTTT. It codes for CASRGSTDTQYF.